This T cell receptor (beta chain) was captured by sequencing in a study of technical replicates of blood from several donors. CDR1 is ENHRY, CDR2 SYGVKD, per germline. The CDR3 covers 14 residues. Trimming stripped 3 bases from V and 2 bases from J, with 9 bases between. The method was immunoSEQ multiplex PCR; TCRdb's version includes in-frame clones alone and lacks a portion of them. This table has about 73,000 clones, around nine tenths appearing once. The origin of this receptor is a human donor in good health. Some clones in this sample may be carry-over from other donors' samples. This sequence joins TRBV10-3 and TRBJ2-3; D is perhaps TRBD1 (6 bases). Sample: PBMCs. The CDR3, as DNA: TGTGCCATCAGTGAAAGACAGGCCACAGATACGCAGTATTTT. Translating it yields CAISERQATDTQYF.